The T cell receptor (beta chain) described here comes from a study of control samples from healthy donors and cancer patients. The V end lost 7 bases, the J end lost 15 bases, and 16 bases lay between the germline ends. The CDR3 has 11 amino acids. CDR1 and CDR2 from the germline V gene are LNHDA and SQIVND (reference sequence). Only in-frame clones appear in the TCRdb table, and some are missing; sequencing was by immunoSEQ multiplex PCR. Of some 130,000 clones in the sample, around 90% were seen once. The sequenced sample was blood. The TCR was taken from a man aged 18 to 29 in good health. This chain uses TRBV19 with TRBJ2-1, with TRBD2 as a possible D gene (7 bases). The DNA of the CDR3 is TGTGCCAGTAAGGGGGGGCATCGGCCGTTCTTC. Its protein is CASKGGHRPFF.